This TCR beta chain was documented in a study of blood T cell repertoires in COVID-19. Overall study context: The United States, Italy and Spain supplied acute and convalescent COVID-19 samples. PBMCs, B-cell-depleted T cells, or T cells were the source of the cDNA or gDNA that made up the material.

Per the study methods: For nucleated cells, counts were estimated from reference gene primer amplification. The repertoire was sequenced with immunoSEQ multiplex PCR; TCRdb's copy has only in-frame clones and lacks some. The V and J calls and clone size come from that table; D and trimming were worked out from the DNA. The sample carries tens of thousands of clones, 82% recorded once. Germline CDR1 is WNHNN and CDR2 is SYGVQD (reference sequence). This CDR3 region has 15 residues. The ends were cut back, 2 bases at V and 0 bases at J, with 7 bases in the middle. The V call is TRBV10-1, the J call TRBJ2-2; TRBD1 might be the D (6 bases). This sequence originates from a human donor in a cohort sampled during active COVID-19. Sequencing input: peripheral blood. CDR3 bases: TGCGCCAGCAGTGAGAACAGGGCGAACACCGGGGAGCTGTTTTTT. It codes for CASSENRANTGELFF.